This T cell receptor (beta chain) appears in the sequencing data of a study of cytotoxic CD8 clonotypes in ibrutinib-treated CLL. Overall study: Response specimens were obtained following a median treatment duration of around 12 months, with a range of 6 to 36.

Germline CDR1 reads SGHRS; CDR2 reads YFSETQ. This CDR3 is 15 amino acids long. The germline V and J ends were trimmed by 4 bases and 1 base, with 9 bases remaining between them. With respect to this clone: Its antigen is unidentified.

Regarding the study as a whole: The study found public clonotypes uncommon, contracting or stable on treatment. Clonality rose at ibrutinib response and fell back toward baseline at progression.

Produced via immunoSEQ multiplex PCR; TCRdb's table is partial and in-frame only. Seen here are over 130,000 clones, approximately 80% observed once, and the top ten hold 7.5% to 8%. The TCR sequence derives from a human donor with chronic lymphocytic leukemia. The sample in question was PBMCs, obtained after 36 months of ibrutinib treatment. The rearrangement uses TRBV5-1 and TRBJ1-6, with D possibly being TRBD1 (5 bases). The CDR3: CASSTDSSYNSPLHF. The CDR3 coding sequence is TGCGCCAGCAGCACCGACAGTTCCTATAATTCACCCCTCCACTTT.